Sequencing of this T cell receptor (beta chain) was carried out in a study of T-cell memory formation after mild COVID-19. Looking at the study overall: Clusters were largely donor specific.

Germline CDR1 reads MNHEY; CDR2 reads SVGEGT. Deletions cut 2 bases from V and 8 bases from J, with 15 bases between. The CDR3 has 15 residues. This clonotype was seen a few times. Employing constant-segment primers, 5'RACE generated TCR alpha and TCR beta cDNA libraries bearing sample barcodes and UMIs. TCRdb reanalysed the 5' RACE reads using MiXCR and keeps one entry per CDR3 protein. The table has some 260,000 distinct CDR3 sequences, 16% seen once; the top ten hold about 4%. The chain has TRBV6-2 or TRBV6-3 and TRBJ1-4; possibly TRBD1 for D (6 bases). Sequencing was performed on PBMCs or a T cell subset sorted from them (not recorded which). This sequence originates from a young man who had mild COVID-19 (a few samples of this study predate the infection). Cell type and time point are not known. CDR3 sequence: CASSYDGGRGEKLFF. DNA for the CDR3: TGTGCCAGCAGTTACGACGGGGGGCGAGGAGAAAAACTGTTTTTT.